This passage covers 21 T cell receptor beta chains from one sample sequenced in a study of response to subunit inactivated influenza vaccine. Each CDR3 protein is one row after TCRdb ran MiXCR on the RT-PCR reads. The sample yields hundreds of thousands of distinct CDR3 sequences, roughly 12% seen once. Source: PBMCs from blood, taken on the day of vaccination. These receptors were obtained from a man aged 45-60 years who received an inactivated influenza vaccine.

The genes are TRBV5-5 and TRBJ2-7; D gene uncertain. The CDR3 length is 12 residues. Trimming pared 0 bases from V and 6 bases from J, leaving 7 bases between. Germline CDR1 reads SGHKS; CDR2 reads YYEKEE (reference sequence). The CDR3 coding sequence is TGTGCCAGCAGCTTGGAAGCCCCCGAGCAGTACTTC. Translation: CASSLEAPEQYF.

The rearrangement joins TRBV20-1 to TRBJ2-7; 10 bases agree with TRBD2. The J call may be incorrect, as the DNA end agrees better with TRBJ2-1. Germline V CDR1 and CDR2: DFQATT, SNEGSKA (reference sequence). The CDR3 extends over 13 amino acids. CDR3: CSAVGLAEYEQFF. The DNA for the CDR3 is TGCAGTGCTGTCGGACTAGCGGAGTACGAGCAGTTCTTC.

V and J are TRBV24-1 and TRBJ2-7, with 10 bases lining up with TRBD2. CDR3 size: 15 residues. Germline V lookup: CDR1 KGHDR, CDR2 SFDVKD. With V trimmed by 6 bases and J by 5 bases, 9 bases remained unmatched. The CDR3 DNA reads TGTGCCACCAGTCCGGGACTAGCGAGAACCCACGAGCAGTACTTC. It codes for CATSPGLARTHEQYF.

This clonotype was detected only a few times. The chain employs TRBV5-1 and TRBJ2-1; TRBD2 agrees at 13 bases. CDR1 SGHRS and CDR2 YFSETQ come from the germline V gene. The trim removed 5 bases at V and 8 bases at J, leaving 4 bases unmatched. This CDR3 contains 14 residues. The DNA for the CDR3 is TGCGCCAGCAGATCTGGGACTAGCGGGGATGAGCAGTTCTTC. It specifies CASRSGTSGDEQFF.

This clonotype was observed a few times. The V gene is TRBV6-5, the J gene TRBJ2-7, with 8 bases matching TRBD1. The junction had 9 bases not matched to a gene; V was cut back by 4 bases and J by 7 bases. This CDR3 has 14 residues. Per the germline V gene, CDR1 is MNHEY and CDR2 is SVGAGI. CDR3 in amino acids: CASSSTGGSGEQYF. For the CDR3, the DNA is TGTGCCAGCAGTTCCACAGGGGGATCGGGTGAGCAGTACTTC.

This clonotype was detected a few times. The chain employs TRBV20-1 and TRBJ1-6; 8 nucleotides line up with TRBD1. Germline V gene data show CDR1 as DFQATT and CDR2 as SNEGSKA (reference sequence). With V trimmed by 7 bases and J by 5 bases, 4 bases remained unmatched. CDR3 length equals 13 residues. The CDR3 is CSVQGANNSPLHF. CDR3 in DNA: TGCAGTGTGCAGGGGGCAAATAATTCACCCCTCCACTTT.

This clonotype was counted a few times. The CDR3 DNA is TGTGCCAGCAGTTACGCCGCGGCAGGGAGTATCTACGAGCAGTACTTC. Protein: CASSYAAAGSIYEQYF. The J gene is TRBJ2-7, the V gene TRBV6-5; perhaps D is TRBD1 or TRBD2 (5 bases each). Deletions cut 2 bases from V and 3 bases from J, with 17 bases between. In germline, CDR1 is MNHEY, CDR2 SVGAGI. CDR3 length: 16 residues.

The chain has TRBV14 and TRBJ2-1, with TRBD2 matching 8 bases. The V gene's germline CDR1 is SGHDN and CDR2 FVKESK. The CDR3 sequence is 16 residues long. V lost 4 bases and J lost 3; bases outside the gene matches: 8. Written as DNA, the CDR3 is TGTGCCAGCAGCCCAAGCGGGAGTCCGCTCTACAATGAGCAGTTCTTC. This gives the protein CASSPSGSPLYNEQFF.

The chain uses TRBV27 and TRBJ2-1; the match to TRBD1 covers 7 bases. The V gene's germline CDR1 is MNHEY and CDR2 SMNVEV (reference sequence). This CDR3 spans 15 amino acids. J gave up 4 bases and V 5 bases, and 8 bases lay outside the gene matches. The CDR3 DNA reads as TGTGCCAGCAGTCCCGGGACAGCCTCGTACAATGAGCAGTTCTTC. Protein product: CASSPGTASYNEQFF.

This clonotype was counted a few times. The genes are TRBV10-3 and TRBJ1-2; the D gene is possibly TRBD1 (5 bases). This CDR3 has 20 amino acids. CDR1 and CDR2 from the germline V gene are ENHRY and SYGVKD. Trimming left V 0 bases short and J 0 bases short, with 23 bases between. This CDR3 is CAISESVRDRIARANYGYTF. CDR3 nucleotides: TGTGCCATCAGTGAGTCCGTACGGGACCGCATCGCCCGAGCTAACTATGGCTACACCTTC.

Only a few counts were recorded for this clonotype. J is TRBJ1-2 and V is TRBV19, with D possibly matching TRBD1 (5 bases). Deletions cut 5 bases from V and 4 bases from J, with 14 bases between. Germline assignment: CDR1 LNHDA and CDR2 SQIVND (reference sequence). The CDR3 has 14 amino acids. The DNA of the CDR3 is TGTGCCAGTAGTGTCCCCGGGACGTCCTATGGCTACACCTTC. Translation gives CASSVPGTSYGYTF.

The chain recombines TRBV20-1 with TRBJ2-1, with D maybe TRBD1 (5 bases). This CDR3 region has 11 residues. V lost 6 bases and J 7 bases, leaving 10 bases between the germline ends. The germline V gene encodes CDR1 DFQATT and CDR2 SNEGSKA (reference sequence). The CDR3 DNA reads TGCAGTGCGTATCAGGGAAATGAGCAGTTCTTC. It yields the protein CSAYQGNEQFF.

This clonotype was detected only a few times. The V and J genes are TRBV15 and TRBJ2-1; 7 bases fit TRBD2. This CDR3 spans 15 amino acids. V trimming: 6 bases; J trimming: 1 base; junction bases outside the gene matches: 6. Germline-derived CDR1 and CDR2 are LNHNV and YYDKDF (reference sequence). The chain's CDR3 is CATRPGGISYNEQFF. The CDR3 DNA reads TGTGCCACCAGACCGGGGGGAATATCCTACAATGAGCAGTTCTTC. The complete variable domain, with remaining parts taken from reference TRBV15 and TRBJ2-1, reads DAMVIQNPRYQVTQFGKPVTLSCSQTLNHNVMYWYQQKSSQAPKLLFHYYDKDFNNEADTPDNFQSRRPNTSFCFLDIRSPGLGDTAMYLCATRPGGISYNEQFFGPGTRLTVL.

This sequence joins TRBV7-9 and TRBJ2-1; TRBD1 matches at 7 bases. Trimming took 10 bases from V and 4 from J; bases not matched to a gene: 4. CDR3 size: 12 residues. Germline loops: CDR1 SEHNR, CDR2 FQNEAQ (reference sequence). The CDR3 DNA sequence: TGTGCCATCCTACAGGGGTACAATGAGCAGTTCTTC. Amino acid sequence: CAILQGYNEQFF. Full variable domain (remainder filled in from reference TRBV7-9 and TRBJ2-1): DTGVSQNPRHKITKRGQNVTFRCDPISEHNRLYWYRQTLGQGPEFLTYFQNEAQLEKSRLLSDRFSAERPKGSFSTLEIQRTEQGDSAMYLCAILQGYNEQFFGPGTRLTVL.

This clonotype has ten or more counts. This chain joins TRBV11-2 and TRBJ1-1; TRBD1 aligns across 8 bases. V trimming: 4 bases; J trimming: 4 bases; junction bases outside the gene matches: 2. CDR3 length: 13 amino acids. Germline CDR1 is SGHAT and CDR2 is FQNNGV. CDR3 DNA: TGTGCCAGCAGCTCCGACAGGGGCACTGAAGCTTTCTTT. Encoded protein: CASSSDRGTEAFF.

The chain combines TRBV4-1 with TRBJ2-7, with D maybe TRBD2 (6 bases). Germline values: CDR1 MGHRA, CDR2 YSYEKL. V was clipped by 3 bases and J by 2 bases, with 14 bases between them. The CDR3 has 15 residues. This chain's CDR3 is CASSQGTARPYEQYF. CDR3 sequence (DNA): TGCGCCAGCAGCCAGGGGACTGCGAGGCCCTACGAGCAGTACTTC.

In this sample, this clonotype turned up a few times. The V gene is TRBV25-1, the J gene TRBJ2-2; D tentatively fits TRBD1 or TRBD2 (6 bases each). The CDR3 is 16 residues long. Trimming took 5 bases from V and 2 from J, leaving 15 bases between them. Germline V gene data show CDR1 as MGHDK and CDR2 as SYGVNS. In DNA form, the CDR3 reads TGTGCCAGCAGTCCCTTCCGGGGGCCAAACACCGGGGAGCTGTTTTTT. Protein product: CASSPFRGPNTGELFF.

The V call is TRBV27, the J call TRBJ1-6, with 7 bases identical to TRBD1. CDR3 length: 17 amino acids. Losses at the gene ends were 2 bases for V and 2 bases for J; bases not matched to a gene: 6. Germline lookup yields CDR1 MNHEY and CDR2 SMNVEV (reference sequence). The CDR3, as DNA: TGTGCCAGCAGTTTAATCAGGGGGGAAACCTATAATTCACCCCTCCACTTT. Translating gives CASSLIRGETYNSPLHF.

This clonotype has only a few counts. This CDR3 is CAISKTGDTQYF. The DNA of the CDR3 is TGTGCCATCAGTAAAACAGGAGATACGCAGTATTTT. This chain links TRBV10-3 with TRBJ2-3; the D gene is possibly TRBD1 (5 bases). The CDR3 totals 12 residues. V lost 5 bases and J lost 5, with 8 bases in between. Germline loops: CDR1 ENHRY, CDR2 SYGVKD.

This clonotype was recorded at least ten times. V gene TRBV4-3 combines with J gene TRBJ2-3; D is ambiguous. With 0 bases removed from V and 0 bases from J, the gap between germline ends came to 7 bases. CDR1 and CDR2 from the germline V gene are LGHNA and YSLEER. This CDR3 is built from 15 residues. As DNA, the CDR3 is TGCGCCAGCAGCCAAGATTACGGAAGCACAGATACGCAGTATTTT. The encoded protein is CASSQDYGSTDTQYF.

The CDR3 is CASFKADTQYF. The DNA of the CDR3 is TGTGCCAGTTTTAAAGCAGATACGCAGTATTTT. This chain joins TRBV5-5 and TRBJ2-3; D ambiguous. The CDR3 is 11 amino acids. CDR1 and CDR2 (germline): SGHKS, YYEKEE (reference sequence). V lost 8 bases, J lost 4 bases, and 8 bases lay in between.